The 30 T cell receptor beta chains in this list originate from one sample, sequenced in a study of T-cell memory formation after mild COVID-19. Each CDR3 protein gets one entry after TCRdb re-called the 5' RACE reads with MiXCR. This sample yields tens of thousands of distinct CDR3 sequences, of which 7.3% are seen a single time; 1.4% belongs to the top ten. The sample taken for sequencing was PBMCs or a T cell subset sorted from them (not recorded which). These receptors all come from a young man who had mild COVID-19 (a few samples of this study predate the infection). Cell type and time point are not known.

The CDR3 sequence: CASSSFGQAAYGYTF. The DNA of the CDR3 is TGTGCCAGCAGTTCTTTCGGACAGGCGGCCTATGGCTACACCTTC. V gene TRBV6-2 or TRBV6-3 combines with J gene TRBJ1-2, with 7 positions matching TRBD1. From germline, CDR1 is MNHEY and CDR2 SVGEGT. V dropped 4 bases and J dropped 4; count of bases not matched to a gene: 9. The CDR3 spans 15 residues.

V is TRBV7-2 and J is TRBJ2-5; TRBD2 might be the D (5 bases). Looked up from germline, CDR1 is SGHTA and CDR2 is FQGNSA. Trimming pared 5 bases from V and 5 bases from J, leaving 18 bases between. The CDR3 sequence is 15 residues long. CDR3 sequence: CASSTRASGVETQYF. The CDR3 coding sequence is TGTGCCAGCAGCACGAGGGCCTCTGGAGTGGAGACCCAGTACTTC.

This clonotype appeared a few times. The rearrangement links TRBV4-1 to TRBJ1-2; 9 bases are a match to TRBD1. J gave up 2 bases and V 3 bases, and 4 bases lay outside the gene matches. The CDR3 contains 15 residues. Germline CDR1 MGHRA, CDR2 YSYEKL. CDR3 nucleotides: TGCGCCAGCAGCCACCCAGGACAGGGGAACTATGGCTACACCTTC. It translates to CASSHPGQGNYGYTF.

This clonotype was found a few times. This chain uses TRBV18 with TRBJ1-5, with D unclear. V was shortened by 2 bases and J by 2 bases, with 10 bases between the two germline ends. The CDR3 has 15 amino acids. Germline V CDR1 and CDR2: KGHSH, LQKENI. The CDR3 nucleotides are TGTGCCAGCTCACCAGCGGCGAACGGCAATCAGCCCCAGCATTTT. Its protein is CASSPAANGNQPQHF.

This clonotype was seen at least ten times. Here the CDR3 reads CASSLGYGYTF. Written as DNA, the CDR3 is TGTGCCAGCAGCTTGGGCTATGGCTACACCTTC. This chain uses TRBV12-3 or TRBV12-4 with TRBJ1-2; D ambiguous. The CDR3 is made up of 11 amino acids. V was shortened by 6 bases and J by 4 bases, with 6 bases between the two germline ends.

By share of the sample, this clonotype is medium-sized. V usage is TRBV11-3 and J usage is TRBJ2-5; no clear D gene. Germline V gene data show CDR1 as SGHNT and CDR2 as YENEEA. The ends were cut back, 0 bases at V and 2 bases at J, with 10 bases in the middle. There are 15 residues in the CDR3. The CDR3, as DNA: TGTGCCAGCAGCTTAGATCTCGCTAAGCAAGAGACCCAGTACTTC. Translating gives CASSLDLAKQETQYF.

This clonotype was recorded a few times. The chain is built from TRBV11-3 and TRBJ1-1; 7 nucleotides align to TRBD1. After removal of 1 base from V and 7 bases from J, the junction contained 3 bases not matched to a gene. The CDR3 runs 13 residues. Germline V lookup: CDR1 SGHNT, CDR2 YENEEA. The CDR3 loop is CASSLGDSREAFF. The CDR3 nucleotides read TGTGCCAGCAGCTTAGGGGACAGCCGTGAAGCTTTCTTT.

The V and J genes are TRBV7-9 and TRBJ2-1; unclear D gene. This CDR3 is 11 amino acids long. CDR1 SEHNR and CDR2 FQNEAQ come from the germline V gene (reference sequence). The V and J ends lost 4 bases and 13 bases respectively, with 11 bases between them. The CDR3 sequence: CASSSRLDQFF. CDR3 coding DNA: TGTGCCAGCAGCTCTCGTTTGGATCAGTTCTTC.

In this sample, this clonotype turned up many times. The genes are TRBV9 and TRBJ2-3; a possible D gene is TRBD1 (6 bases). Between the trimmed V and J ends, which lost 3 bases and 0 bases, there was a span of 14 bases. This CDR3 contains 16 residues. Per the germline V gene, CDR1 is SGDLS and CDR2 is YYNGEE. CDR3 DNA: TGTGCCAGCAGCGCAGGGGCTCAGGGGAGCACAGATACGCAGTATTTT. Its protein product is CASSAGAQGSTDTQYF.

The table lists this clonotype with many counts. V gene TRBV5-1 combines with J gene TRBJ2-5; D call uncertain. V lost 0 bases, J lost 6 bases, and 3 bases lay in between. The CDR3 is made up of 11 amino acids. From germline, CDR1 is SGHRS and CDR2 YFSETQ. The CDR3 loop reads CASSLEQTQYF. The CDR3 region has the DNA TGCGCCAGCAGCTTGGAACAGACCCAGTACTTC.

This sequence joins TRBV10-2 and TRBJ1-5; tentative D call: TRBD1 (5 bases). Germline loops: CDR1 WSHSY, CDR2 SAAADI. V dropped 3 bases and J dropped 11 bases, with 14 bases sitting between them. The CDR3 length is 13 residues. CDR3 protein: CASSDSQGWAQHF. CDR3 sequence (DNA): TGCGCCAGCAGTGACTCTCAGGGTTGGGCCCAGCATTTT.

The CDR3 loop reads CSASVFPEAFF. The CDR3 DNA sequence: TGCAGTGCTAGTGTTTTTCCTGAAGCTTTCTTT. V and J are TRBV20-1 and TRBJ1-1; no definite D call. The length of the CDR3 is 11 residues. The germline V gene encodes CDR1 DFQATT and CDR2 SNEGSKA (reference sequence). The germline V and J ends were trimmed by 3 bases and 6 bases, with 8 bases remaining between them.

This clonotype was recorded a few times. The CDR3 region is CASSPVASGGVSEQFF. The CDR3, as DNA: TGTGCCAGCAGTCCCGTGGCTAGCGGGGGGGTGAGTGAGCAGTTCTTC. This chain links TRBV12-3 or TRBV12-4 with TRBJ2-1, with 12 bases fitting TRBD2. The CDR3 extends over 16 amino acids. J gave up 9 bases and V 5 bases, and 11 bases lay outside the gene matches.

This clonotype was observed at least ten times. This chain uses TRBV7-2 with TRBJ1-5, with D maybe TRBD1 (5 bases). Trimming left V 5 bases short and J 7 bases short, with 15 bases between. CDR1 SGHTA and CDR2 FQGNSA come from the germline V gene. CDR3 length: 14 amino acids. This CDR3 is CASSPDRGGQPQHF. CDR3 in DNA: TGTGCCAGCAGCCCCGACCGGGGGGGGCAGCCCCAGCATTTT.

This clonotype was counted a few times. The genes are TRBV28 and TRBJ1-1; D ambiguous. V dropped 3 bases and J dropped 3 bases, with 5 bases sitting between them. This CDR3 region has 12 residues. Germline CDR1 is MDHEN and CDR2 is SYDVKM. The CDR3 coding sequence is TGTGCCAGCAGTTTCGGGTACACTGAAGCTTTCTTT. This codes for CASSFGYTEAFF.

This clonotype was recorded a few times. The chain links TRBV14 to TRBJ2-2, with D unclear. The CDR3 extends over 13 amino acids. Per germline, CDR1 SGHDN and CDR2 FVKESK. Trimming shortened V by 0 bases and J by 9 bases, and 8 bases separated the two germline ends. CDR3 region: CASSQDLARELFF. The DNA of the CDR3 is TGTGCCAGCAGCCAAGATCTCGCCCGGGAGCTGTTTTTT. The full variable domain, completed using reference TRBV14 and TRBJ2-2, is EAGVTQFPSHSVIEKGQTVTLRCDPISGHDNLYWYRRVMGKEIKFLLHFVKESKQDESGMPNNRFLAERTGGTYSTLKVQPAELEDSGVYFCASSQDLARELFFGEGSRLTVL.

The chain has TRBV20-1 and TRBJ1-6; D is unclear. Germline V gives CDR1 DFQATT, CDR2 SNEGSKA (reference sequence). Deletions cut 3 bases from V and 10 bases from J, with 10 bases between. The CDR3 extends over 12 amino acids. CDR3 protein: CSASGVGSPLHF. The CDR3 DNA is TGCAGTGCTAGTGGGGTAGGATCACCCCTCCACTTT.

The chain joins TRBV11-2 to TRBJ2-3; tentative D call: TRBD1 (5 bases). V was trimmed by 4 bases and J by 6 bases, leaving 17 bases between them. Looked up from germline, CDR1 is SGHAT and CDR2 is FQNNGV. The CDR3 extends over 15 amino acids. Here the CDR3 reads CASSYNRKTVDTQYF. The CDR3 nucleotides read TGTGCCAGCAGCTACAACAGGAAAACGGTGGATACGCAGTATTTT. Full variable domain (missing parts from reference TRBV11-2 and TRBJ2-3): EAGVAQSPRYKIIEKRQSVAFWCNPISGHATLYWYQQILGQGPKLLIQFQNNGVVDDSQLPKDRFSAERLKGVDSTLKIQPAKLEDSAVYLCASSYNRKTVDTQYFGPGTRLTVL.

The rearrangement uses TRBV12-3 or TRBV12-4 and TRBJ2-7; no clear D gene. The CDR3 is 12 amino acids. With 6 bases removed from V and 5 bases from J, the gap between germline ends came to 11 bases. The CDR3 DNA sequence: TGTGCCAGCAGCCACCTGGGGAACGAGCAGTACTTC. This codes for CASSHLGNEQYF.

This clonotype was counted at least ten times. V and J are TRBV4-1 and TRBJ2-3, with TRBD1 as a possible D gene (5 bases). The CDR3 totals 15 residues. Germline values: CDR1 MGHRA, CDR2 YSYEKL. The V and J ends lost 0 bases and 2 bases respectively, with 9 bases between them. The CDR3 DNA reads as TGCGCCAGCAGCCAAGAGGCAGGGCCCACAGATACGCAGTATTTT. Translation: CASSQEAGPTDTQYF.

This chain links TRBV7-2 with TRBJ2-7, with 10 bases lining up with TRBD1. Germline V gives CDR1 SGHTA, CDR2 FQGNSA. After removal of 5 bases from V and 4 bases from J, the junction contained 8 bases not matched to a gene. The CDR3 covers 15 residues. CDR3: CASSKDRGIYYEQYF. DNA for the CDR3: TGTGCCAGCAGCAAGGACAGGGGGATTTATTACGAGCAGTACTTC.

This clonotype was seen more than once but under ten times. The chain joins TRBV20-1 to TRBJ1-2, with D possibly matching TRBD1 (5 bases). V lost 6 bases to trimming and J lost 7 bases, with 21 bases between them. Germline CDR1 and CDR2: DFQATT and SNEGSKA (reference sequence). The CDR3 has 14 amino acids. Here the CDR3 reads CSARRDSRRSGYTF. The CDR3 nucleotides read TGCAGTGCGAGGAGAGACAGCCGGCGATCTGGCTACACCTTC.

In this sample, this clonotype turned up a few times. The chain is built from TRBV6-6 and TRBJ2-7; TRBD1 matches 9 bases. The CDR3 totals 14 residues. Unmatched junction bases numbered 9, after V lost 8 bases and J lost 4 bases. Germline CDR1 is MNHNY and CDR2 is SVGAGI (reference sequence). The CDR3 bases are TGTGCCAGCTTTCGCCCGGGACAGGGTTACGAGCAGTACTTC. Protein sequence: CASFRPGQGYEQYF.

This clonotype was found a few times. The rearrangement joins TRBV23-1 to TRBJ2-2, with D perhaps matching TRBD1 or TRBD2 (6 bases each). TRBV23-1 is marked as an open reading frame, function uncertain. V was clipped by 4 bases and J by 2 bases, with 17 bases between them. The length of the CDR3 is 17 residues. The CDR3 nucleotides read TGCGCCAGCAGTCCCCTTGGGGGGCGTGGAAACACCGGGGAGCTGTTTTTT. This codes for CASSPLGGRGNTGELFF.

The chain uses TRBV29-1 and TRBJ2-7; the D gene is possibly TRBD1 (6 bases). The CDR3 has 13 amino acids. V was clipped by 6 bases and J by 3 bases, with 15 bases between them. The germline CDR1 and CDR2 sequences are SQVTM and ANQGSEA. The CDR3: CSVASDRRYEQYV. CDR3 coding DNA: TGCAGCGTGGCCTCCGACAGGCGCTACGAGCAGTACGTC.

In its sample, this clonotype was seen many times. CDR3 residues: CASSFSRNAYEQYF. The CDR3 nucleotides are TGTGCCAGCAGTTTTTCTAGGAATGCCTACGAGCAGTACTTC. This chain links TRBV12-3 or TRBV12-4 with TRBJ2-7; no reliable D call. The CDR3 loop spans 14 amino acids. V was pared by 3 bases and J by 2 bases, with 11 bases between.

The table lists this clonotype with a few counts. The chain combines TRBV20-1 with TRBJ2-1; D possibly matches TRBD1 or TRBD2 (5 bases each). CDR3 length: 14 residues. Deletions cut 1 base from V and 8 bases from J, with 15 bases between. CDR1 and CDR2 from the germline V gene are DFQATT and SNEGSKA (reference sequence). The CDR3, as DNA: TGCAGTGCTAGAGCTGGACACGAGGGCGATGAGCAGTTCTTC. The encoded protein is CSARAGHEGDEQFF.

There are a few counts of this clonotype. This chain joins TRBV4-3 and TRBJ1-6; no firm D call. The CDR3 extends over 16 amino acids. Germline lookup yields CDR1 LGHNA and CDR2 YSLEER. V was shortened by 5 bases and J by 5 bases, with 16 bases between the two germline ends. The CDR3 DNA reads as TGCGCCAGCAGCTACGGTGCGGGCGGAGATAATTCACCCCTCCACTTT. Amino acid sequence: CASSYGAGGDNSPLHF.

The genes are TRBV19 and TRBJ2-2; D call uncertain. The germline V and J ends were trimmed by 5 bases and 8 bases, with 9 bases remaining between them. The CDR3 has 12 amino acids. Germline V CDR1 and CDR2: LNHDA, SQIVND (reference sequence). CDR3 loop: CASSRSEGELFF. CDR3 nucleotides: TGTGCCAGTAGTCGATCAGAGGGGGAGCTGTTTTTT.

In nucleotides, the CDR3 is TGCGCCAGCAGCTTCCCTACCGCGAATTCACCCCTCCACTTT. Its protein product is CASSFPTANSPLHF. The rearrangement links TRBV5-1 to TRBJ1-6; the D is unclear. The V gene lost 2 bases and the J gene lost 7 bases, with 10 bases spanning the gap. The CDR3 extends over 14 amino acids. Per the germline V gene, CDR1 is SGHRS and CDR2 is YFSETQ.